One sample yielded the 20 T cell receptor beta chains listed below, sequenced in a study of blood T cell repertoires in COVID-19. Clones were sequenced by immunoSEQ multiplex PCR, and TCRdb holds only the in-frame ones, with some missing. Of roughly 49,000 clones in the sample, 89% were seen once. Sequencing was carried out using peripheral blood. The source is a man in his fifties or sixties with active COVID-19.

The chain recombines TRBV28 with TRBJ2-5, with D tentatively TRBD1 (6 bases). The CDR3 consists of 12 residues. V lost 8 bases, J lost 4 bases, and 11 bases lay in between. Looked up from germline, CDR1 is MDHEN and CDR2 is SYDVKM. CDR3: CASSGVPETQYF. The CDR3 nucleotides read TGTGCCAGCTCAGGGGTCCCAGAGACCCAGTACTTC.

This sequence joins TRBV2 and TRBJ2-7; 8 nucleotides align to TRBD1. The V gene's germline CDR1 is SNHLY and CDR2 FYNNEI. Trimming removed 5 bases from V and 5 bases from J; junction bases left unmatched: 2. The CDR3 spans 12 residues. In nucleotides, the CDR3 is TGTGCCAGCAGTTTACAGGGGGACGAGCAGTACTTC. Translated, it gives CASSLQGDEQYF.

This clone showed up just once. The rearrangement links TRBV21-1 to TRBJ1-4; TRBD1, as called in the table, went unchecked against the DNA. TRBV21-1 counts as a pseudogene. This CDR3 region has 15 residues. The DNA of the CDR3 is TGTGCCAGCAGCAACCCAGATCCAACTAATGAAAAACTGTTTTTT. It translates to CASSNPDPTNEKLFF.

V gene TRBV7-6 combines with J gene TRBJ2-7; TRBD2 agrees at 14 bases. In germline, CDR1 is SGHVS, CDR2 FNYEAQ. Trimming removed 5 bases from V and 1 base from J; junction bases left unmatched: 16. CDR3 length equals 20 residues. The CDR3 loop is CASSQPSNPGTSGSSYEQYF. DNA for the CDR3: TGTGCCAGCAGCCAGCCTTCTAATCCCGGGACTAGCGGGAGTTCCTACGAGCAGTACTTC.

The rearrangement joins TRBV28 to TRBJ2-3, with 8 bases aligning to TRBD2. Germline V gene data show CDR1 as MDHEN and CDR2 as SYDVKM. V lost 5 bases, J lost 5 bases, and 6 bases stayed unmatched. The CDR3 is 14 residues long. CDR3 bases: TGTGCCAGCAGTACAGCGGGAGTGGTAGATACGCAGTATTTT. It is translated as CASSTAGVVDTQYF.

The rearrangement joins TRBV2 to TRBJ1-1; tentative D call: TRBD1 (6 bases). Germline V gives CDR1 SNHLY, CDR2 FYNNEI. The CDR3 is made up of 13 amino acids. V gave up 6 bases and J gave up 4 bases, with 12 bases separating them. The CDR3 sequence: CASRRTGFTEAFF. For the CDR3, the DNA is TGTGCCAGCAGACGAACAGGGTTCACTGAAGCTTTCTTT.

The chain couples TRBV28 to TRBJ2-4; D unresolved. V was cut by 4 bases and J by 0 bases, with 16 bases left in between. The CDR3 is made up of 17 amino acids. Germline V CDR1 and CDR2: MDHEN, SYDVKM. The CDR3 region is CASSSPTFLIAKNIQYF. The CDR3 DNA is TGTGCCAGCAGTTCCCCTACTTTCTTAATAGCCAAAAACATTCAGTACTTC.

V gene TRBV6-2 or TRBV6-3 combines with J gene TRBJ1-2; 8 positions agree with TRBD1. The CDR3 extends over 15 amino acids. The junction had 4 bases not matched to a gene; V was cut back by 0 bases and J by 4 bases. Looked up from germline, CDR1 is MNHEY and CDR2 is SVGEGT. The CDR3 nucleotides are TGTGCCAGCAGTTACTCGTCAGGGGGCTTCTATGGCTACACCTTC. Residues: CASSYSSGGFYGYTF.

The chain carries TRBV18 and TRBJ1-1; no clear D gene. Germline assignment: CDR1 KGHSH and CDR2 LQKENI. The V gene lost 0 bases and the J gene lost 6 bases, with 14 bases spanning the gap. The CDR3 is 15 amino acids. CDR3 nucleotide sequence: TGTGCCAGCTCACCACCGGACTCCTTCTCGGCTGAAGCTTTCTTT. This translates into CASSPPDSFSAEAFF.

V usage is TRBV19 and J usage is TRBJ2-7; TRBD2 aligns across 10 bases. The V segment lost 7 bases and the J segment 2 bases; nucleotides outside the gene matches: 8. The V gene's germline CDR1 is LNHDA and CDR2 SQIVND (reference sequence). CDR3 size: 15 residues. The CDR3 nucleotides read TGTGCCAGTACCCTGACTAGCGGGCCAGCCTACGAGCAGTACTTC. It is translated as CASTLTSGPAYEQYF. Together with reference TRBV19 and TRBJ2-7, the CDR3 gives the full variable domain: DGGITQSPKYLFRKEGQNVTLSCEQNLNHDAMYWYRQDPGQGLRLIYYSQIVNDFQKGDIAEGYSVSREKKESFPLTVTSAQKNPTAFYLCASTLTSGPAYEQYFGPGTRLTVT.

V gene TRBV7-9 combines with J gene TRBJ2-6; D call uncertain. This CDR3 spans 15 amino acids. Per the germline V gene, CDR1 is SEHNR and CDR2 is FQNEAQ (reference sequence). Trimming took off 5 bases at V and 0 bases at J, with 8 bases between the two ends. The CDR3 coding sequence is TGTGCCAGCAGCCTCAGGAACTCTGGGGCCAACGTCCTGACTTTC. Amino acids: CASSLRNSGANVLTF.

The V gene is TRBV9, the J gene TRBJ1-6; TRBD1 matches at 7 bases. The germline V gene has CDR1 SGDLS and CDR2 YYNGEE. Germline trimming cut 1 base from V and 10 bases from J; bases unmatched to any gene: 5. The CDR3 spans 14 residues. The DNA of the CDR3 is TGTGCCAGCAGCGTATCTAGGGACAGCTCACCCCTCCACTTT. Translating it yields CASSVSRDSSPLHF.

CDR3 in amino acids: CASSQDRGIGYTF. The CDR3 bases are TGCGCCAGCAGCCAAGACCGGGGAATTGGCTACACCTTC. V is TRBV4-3 and J is TRBJ1-2, with D unclear. This CDR3 is 13 amino acids long. V dropped 0 bases and J dropped 7 bases, with 9 bases sitting between them. Looked up from germline, CDR1 is LGHNA and CDR2 is YSLEER.

In this sample, this clone turned up once. The chain combines TRBV4-3 with TRBJ2-1; a weak D match, TRBD2 (6 bases). CDR1 LGHNA and CDR2 YSLEER come from the germline V gene. The CDR3 totals 18 residues. V lost 3 bases and J lost 2, with 20 bases in between. CDR3 sequence: CASSHDRDRGLTYNEQFF. In DNA, the CDR3 is TGCGCCAGCAGCCACGATAGGGACCGAGGACTAACCTACAATGAGCAGTTCTTC.

V is TRBV4-2 and J is TRBJ1-4, with 8 bases that match TRBD1. CDR3 length: 13 residues. Trimming removed 5 bases from V and 7 bases from J; junction bases left unmatched: 3. Germline CDR1 reads LGHNA; CDR2 reads YNFKEQ. For the CDR3, the DNA is TGTGCCAGCAGCGGACAGGGCTCTGAAAAACTGTTTTTT. Protein: CASSGQGSEKLFF.

This sequence joins TRBV11-2 and TRBJ2-1; 14 nucleotides line up with TRBD2. Germline CDR1 and CDR2: SGHAT and FQNNGV. The CDR3 contains 18 residues. J gave up 6 bases and V 5 bases, and 12 bases lay outside the gene matches. This CDR3 reads CASSPSPRTSGRSNEQFF. As DNA, the CDR3 is TGTGCCAGCAGCCCTTCCCCGCGGACTAGCGGGAGGAGCAATGAGCAGTTCTTC.

The V and J genes are TRBV12-3 or TRBV12-4 and TRBJ2-7; the D gene is possibly TRBD1 (6 bases). Trimming shortened V by 5 bases and J by 3 bases, and 11 bases separated the two germline ends. The CDR3 consists of 13 residues. CDR3 sequence reads: CASSRQEHYEQYF. In DNA form, the CDR3 reads TGTGCCAGCAGTCGACAGGAGCACTACGAGCAGTACTTC.

The V gene is TRBV4-1, the J gene TRBJ2-2, with D possibly being TRBD2 (5 bases). This CDR3 has 15 residues. V was cut by 0 bases and J by 5 bases, with 10 bases left in between. Germline CDR1 MGHRA, CDR2 YSYEKL. The CDR3 region is CASSQEGRGTGELFF. The DNA for the CDR3 is TGCGCCAGCAGCCAAGAGGGCCGGGGAACCGGGGAGCTGTTTTTT.

The V and J genes are TRBV4-1 and TRBJ2-7, with 9 bases that match TRBD1. There are 17 residues in the CDR3. CDR1 is MGHRA, CDR2 YSYEKL, per germline. The junction had 6 bases not matched to a gene; V was cut back by 0 bases and J by 0 bases. In DNA, the CDR3 is TGCGCCAGCAGCCAAGAGGTTGGGGACAGGGACTCCTACGAGCAGTACTTC. It yields the protein CASSQEVGDRDSYEQYF.

The chain is built from TRBV2 and TRBJ2-5; 7 bases line up with TRBD1. The CDR3 spans 13 residues. V trimming: 7 bases; J trimming: 5 bases; junction bases outside the gene matches: 7. In germline, CDR1 is SNHLY, CDR2 FYNNEI. CDR3 sequence (DNA): TGTGCCAGCAACACAGGGGTGCGGGAGACCCAGTACTTC. Its protein is CASNTGVRETQYF.